These 11 T cell receptor beta chains were all obtained from the same sample, sequenced in a study of cytotoxic CD8 clonotypes in ibrutinib-treated CLL. TCRdb's table, derived via immunoSEQ multiplex PCR, lists solely in-frame clones and lacks some. The sample lists about 140,000 clones; around 77% were seen once. Sequenced here: PBMCs, sampled after 12 months of ibrutinib treatment. These receptors were collected from a human donor with chronic lymphocytic leukemia.

The genes are TRBV7-3 and TRBJ2-1, with 9 bases fitting TRBD2. Germline V gene lookup returns CDR1 SGHTA and CDR2 FQGTGA. The CDR3 is 14 amino acids. Trimming at V came to 3 bases and at J to 5 bases, leaving 2 bases not matched to a gene. This chain's CDR3 is CASSFERGDNEQFF. The DNA for the CDR3 is TGTGCCAGCAGCTTCGAGCGGGGGGACAATGAGCAGTTCTTC.

The chain joins TRBV2 to TRBJ1-6; weak D call: TRBD1 (6 bases). In germline, CDR1 is SNHLY, CDR2 FYNNEI. The V end was cut by 4 bases, the J end by 13 bases, with 17 bases between. The CDR3 runs 14 residues. The CDR3 reads CASSAGDGMGPLHF. The CDR3 DNA reads as TGTGCCAGCAGTGCAGGGGACGGCATGGGTCCCCTCCACTTT.

The chain combines TRBV7-2 with TRBJ2-1; D not resolved. Per germline, CDR1 SGHTA and CDR2 FQGNSA. The V and J ends lost 5 bases and 5 bases respectively, with 10 bases between them. This CDR3 spans 13 amino acids. The CDR3 nucleotides read TGTGCCAGCAGCAAAAGTTTACACAATGAGCAGTTCTTC. Protein: CASSKSLHNEQFF.

This clone has only one observation. V is TRBV6-5 and J is TRBJ2-6, with D uncertain. The germline V and J ends were trimmed by 8 bases and 0 bases, with 5 bases remaining between them. CDR3 length: 13 amino acids. Germline loops: CDR1 MNHEY, CDR2 SVGAGI. The CDR3, as DNA: TGTGCCAGCCGTCCCTCTGGGGCCAACGTCCTGACTTTC. It specifies CASRPSGANVLTF.

The chain recombines TRBV4-2 with TRBJ1-1; D is uncertain. The CDR3 covers 14 residues. Trimming removed 3 bases at V and 5 bases at J, with 13 bases between. Germline-derived CDR1 and CDR2 are LGHNA and YNFKEQ. The CDR3 region is CASSQPAQSTEAFF. The CDR3 nucleotides read TGTGCCAGCAGCCAGCCGGCCCAATCAACTGAAGCTTTCTTT.

CDR3 nucleotide sequence: TGTGCCAGCAGTGCCCGGGGGGGGAGCTCCTACAATGAGCAGTTCTTC. It translates to CASSARGGSSYNEQFF. V is TRBV6-1 and J is TRBJ2-1, with 8 bases matching TRBD2. This CDR3 contains 16 residues. Germline lookup yields CDR1 MNHNS and CDR2 SASEGT. The trim removed 4 bases at V and 0 bases at J, leaving 5 bases unmatched.

V usage is TRBV11-3 and J usage is TRBJ2-5; no firm D call. The V and J ends lost 1 base and 1 base respectively, with 10 bases between them. CDR1 and CDR2 from the germline V gene are SGHNT and YENEEA. The CDR3 totals 15 residues. The chain's CDR3 is CASSLARFGQETQYF. CDR3 sequence (DNA): TGTGCCAGCAGCTTAGCCAGGTTTGGCCAAGAGACCCAGTACTTC.

The gene calls are TRBV7-2 and TRBJ2-1; D possibly corresponds to TRBD2 (5 bases). V shed 11 bases and J shed 5 bases, with 16 bases lying between them. Germline V gives CDR1 SGHTA, CDR2 FQGNSA. The CDR3 spans 13 residues. The CDR3 bases are TGTGCCGCTAGCTTATCGCGGAACAATGAGCAGTTCTTC. This codes for CAASLSRNNEQFF.

The chain recombines TRBV11-2 with TRBJ1-2; D unclear. Germline V CDR1 and CDR2: SGHAT, FQNNGV. This CDR3 region has 13 residues. V lost 5 bases to trimming and J lost 2 bases, with 9 bases between them. In DNA form, the CDR3 reads TGTGCCAGCAGCCCAGCTACCAACTATGGCTACACCTTC. Amino acids: CASSPATNYGYTF.

V gene TRBV9 combines with J gene TRBJ2-1; D tentatively reads TRBD1 or TRBD2 (6 bases each). Trimming left V 4 bases short and J 1 base short, with 12 bases between. This CDR3 spans 15 amino acids. Germline V gene data show CDR1 as SGDLS and CDR2 as YYNGEE. DNA for the CDR3: TGTGCCAGCAGCCCCGGGGGCAGTTCCTACAATGAGCAGTTCTTC. This encodes CASSPGGSSYNEQFF.

The J gene is TRBJ1-1, the V gene TRBV6-1; tentatively, D is TRBD1 (5 bases). V shed 4 bases and J shed 4 bases, with 19 bases lying between them. The CDR3 extends over 16 amino acids. Germline V gene lookup returns CDR1 MNHNS and CDR2 SASEGT. CDR3: CASSAGLIRPGTEAFF. CDR3 coding DNA: TGTGCCAGCAGTGCGGGACTCATAAGACCGGGCACTGAAGCTTTCTTT.